This passage covers 29 T cell receptor beta chains from one sample sequenced in a study of breast tumors, draining lymph nodes, adjacent tissues. TCRdb independently ran MiXCR on the multiplex PCR reads; one entry per CDR3 protein. The table lists about 16,000 distinct CDR3 sequences, 45% of them singletons. Sample: tumor-adjacent breast tissue. The receptors originated from a female donor with breast cancer. Some clones in this sample may be carry-over from other donors' samples.

The chain carries TRBV20-1 and TRBJ2-7; 7 bases are shared with TRBD2. The CDR3 length is 15 residues. Germline assignment: CDR1 DFQATT and CDR2 SNEGSKA (reference sequence). V shed 1 base and J 3 bases; nucleotides not matched to a gene: 9. In nucleotides, the CDR3 is TGCAGTGCTAGAGGGTCTAGCGGTAACATCTACGAGCAGTACTTC. Translated: CSARGSSGNIYEQYF.

Many counts were recorded for this clonotype. This sequence may be a read error, since a much larger clone differs from it by one base. V usage is TRBV6-2 or TRBV6-3 and J usage is TRBJ2-1; D unresolved. Looked up from germline, CDR1 is MNHEY and CDR2 is SVGEGT. The CDR3 covers 12 residues. V dropped 9 bases and J dropped 3 bases, with 9 bases sitting between them. Here the CDR3 reads CASNLGYNEQFF. CDR3 nucleotides: TGTGCCAGTAATCTCGGCTACAATGAGCAGTTCTTC.

In its sample, this clonotype was seen many times. The chain has TRBV9 and TRBJ2-5; 11 nucleotides align to TRBD2. V lost 0 bases, J lost 3 bases, and 22 bases stayed unmatched. The CDR3 spans 22 residues. Germline V CDR1 and CDR2: SGDLS, YYNGEE. The CDR3 here is CASSVGSGGASIPTPQEETQYF. The CDR3 DNA reads TGTGCCAGCAGCGTAGGTAGCGGGGGGGCGTCCATACCTACTCCTCAGGAAGAGACCCAGTACTTC.

This clonotype was detected many times. This chain links TRBV6-2 or TRBV6-3 with TRBJ1-1, with D possibly being TRBD1 (5 bases). Trimming left V 6 bases short and J 8 bases short, with 16 bases between. The CDR3 spans 13 residues. The germline CDR1 and CDR2 sequences are MNHEY and SVGEGT. CDR3 coding DNA: TGTGCCAGCAGCTCCATTCCACAGGTAGAAGCTTTCTTT. Protein: CASSSIPQVEAFF.

The V gene is TRBV12-3 or TRBV12-4, the J gene TRBJ2-7, with 8 bases lining up with TRBD2. The CDR3 runs to 16 residues. The ends lost 5 bases at V and 0 bases at J; junction bases unmatched: 9. Written as DNA, the CDR3 is TGTGCCAGCAGTAATAGCGGGGATACAAGCTCCTACGAGCAGTACTTC. Its translation: CASSNSGDTSSYEQYF.

This clonotype has ten or more counts. The chain is built from TRBV19 and TRBJ1-5, with no clear D. V lost 3 bases, J lost 0 bases, and 6 bases lay in between. The CDR3 is 14 amino acids. Germline loops: CDR1 LNHDA, CDR2 SQIVND (reference sequence). CDR3 loop: CASSMTYSNQPQHF. CDR3 in DNA: TGTGCCAGTAGTATGACTTATAGCAATCAGCCCCAGCATTTT.

The chain has TRBV20-1 and TRBJ2-1, with 13 bases identical to TRBD2. The CDR3 runs 17 residues. J gave up 8 bases and V 1 base, and 11 bases lay outside the gene matches. Germline V gene sequence: CDR1 DFQATT, CDR2 SNEGSKA (reference sequence). The CDR3 here is CSARVPRTSGGGDEQFF. CDR3 sequence (DNA): TGCAGTGCTAGAGTCCCCAGGACTAGCGGGGGCGGGGATGAGCAGTTCTTC.

The rearrangement joins TRBV10-2 to TRBJ2-5; 16 bases line up with TRBD2. Germline V CDR1 and CDR2: WSHSY, SAAADI. CDR3 length: 18 amino acids. V shed 2 bases and J 7 bases; nucleotides not matched to a gene: 10. The CDR3 loop is CASSELGTSGGEAGTQYF. CDR3 sequence (DNA): TGCGCCAGCAGTGAGCTTGGGACTAGCGGGGGGGAAGCCGGGACCCAGTACTTC.

The chain links TRBV7-8 to TRBJ2-5, with TRBD2 matching over 14 bases. Germline trimming cut 5 bases from V and 2 bases from J; bases unmatched to any gene: 16. The CDR3 has 20 residues. The germline V gene encodes CDR1 SGHVS and CDR2 FQNEAQ. For the CDR3, the DNA is TGTGCCAGCAGCCCCACGGGACTAGCGGGAGTTTCCCCGTATCAAGAGACCCAGTACTTC. This translates into CASSPTGLAGVSPYQETQYF.

The chain joins TRBV20-1 to TRBJ2-5, with D maybe TRBD1 (5 bases). The V end was cut by 0 bases, the J end by 5 bases, with 13 bases between. CDR1 and CDR2 (germline): DFQATT, SNEGSKA (reference sequence). The CDR3 loop spans 14 amino acids. The CDR3 sequence is CSARDLRGAETQYF. Here the CDR3 DNA reads TGCAGTGCTAGAGATCTTAGGGGTGCGGAGACCCAGTACTTC.

The rearrangement uses TRBV20-1 and TRBJ1-5; TRBD1 agrees at 10 bases. Per germline, CDR1 DFQATT and CDR2 SNEGSKA (reference sequence). Germline trimming cut 5 bases from V and 5 bases from J; bases unmatched to any gene: 3. There are 13 residues in the CDR3. In nucleotides, the CDR3 is TGCAGTGCTGCAGGACAGGGGGATCAGCCCCAGCATTTT. This encodes CSAAGQGDQPQHF.

The chain recombines TRBV9 with TRBJ2-1; 8 bases are a match to TRBD2. The CDR3 is 13 amino acids. V gave up 0 bases and J gave up 9 bases; unmatched junction bases: 2. Germline lookup yields CDR1 SGDLS and CDR2 YYNGEE. CDR3 in DNA: TGTGCCAGCAGCGTAGTCGCGGGAGGTGAGCAGTTCTTC. Protein sequence: CASSVVAGGEQFF. The full variable domain, its missing parts supplied by reference TRBV9 and TRBJ2-1, is DSGVTQTPKHLITATGQRVTLRCSPRSGDLSVYWYQQSLDQGLQFLIQYYNGEERAKGNILERFSAQQFPDLHSELNLSSLELGDSALYFCASSVVAGGEQFFGPGTRLTVL.

The genes are TRBV7-9 and TRBJ2-2; D gene ambiguous. V was shortened by 2 bases and J by 4 bases, with 2 bases between the two germline ends. Per the germline V gene, CDR1 is SEHNR and CDR2 is FQNEAQ (reference sequence). This CDR3 comprises 12 residues. The CDR3 region has the DNA TGTGCCAGCAGCTTAAGCACCGGGGAGCTGTTTTTT. The encoded protein is CASSLSTGELFF.

This clonotype ranks as medium-sized. This chain links TRBV29-1 with TRBJ2-7, with 10 bases matching TRBD2. The CDR3 sequence is 13 residues long. In germline, CDR1 is SQVTM, CDR2 ANQGSEA. V shed 7 bases, J shed 0 bases, and the junction held 3 bases outside the gene matches. The chain's CDR3 is CSASSGSSYEQYF. The CDR3 DNA is TGCAGCGCGTCTAGCGGGAGCTCCTACGAGCAGTACTTC.

V usage is TRBV2 and J usage is TRBJ1-2, with TRBD1 as a possible D gene (5 bases). CDR1 is SNHLY and CDR2 is FYNNEI in the germline V gene. Between the trimmed V and J ends, which lost 5 bases and 3 bases, there was a span of 10 bases. This CDR3 is 13 amino acids long. CDR3 sequence reads: CASSKTVDYGYTF. CDR3 bases: TGTGCCAGCAGTAAGACAGTAGACTATGGCTACACCTTC.

This clonotype was counted many times. The chain employs TRBV19 and TRBJ1-2; tentatively, D is TRBD1 (5 bases). V was trimmed by 6 bases and J by 5 bases, leaving 19 bases between them. The CDR3 is made up of 15 amino acids. Germline V gene sequence: CDR1 LNHDA, CDR2 SQIVND (reference sequence). DNA for the CDR3: TGTGCCAGTAGGATGGGAAGGGGCGCGGGGTATGGCTACACCTTC. This encodes CASRMGRGAGYGYTF. Combining the CDR3 with reference TRBV19 and TRBJ1-2 gives the whole variable domain DGGITQSPKYLFRKEGQNVTLSCEQNLNHDAMYWYRQDPGQGLRLIYYSQIVNDFQKGDIAEGYSVSREKKESFPLTVTSAQKNPTAFYLCASRMGRGAGYGYTFGSGTRLTVV.

In this sample, this clonotype turned up many times. V and J are TRBV6-1 and TRBJ1-5; D is ambiguous. Trimming cost V 2 bases and J 0 bases, with 8 bases left between them. This CDR3 region has 15 residues. Germline V lookup: CDR1 MNHNS, CDR2 SASEGT. The CDR3 loop is CASSESGYSNQPQHF. The CDR3 DNA reads as TGTGCCAGCAGTGAAAGCGGATATAGCAATCAGCCCCAGCATTTT.

The gene calls are TRBV6-5 and TRBJ1-2; D may be TRBD1 (5 bases). Germline CDR1 is MNHEY and CDR2 is SVGAGI. V lost 3 bases to trimming and J lost 4 bases, with 12 bases between them. The CDR3 covers 14 residues. The CDR3 sequence is CASSYFGAGYGYTF. The CDR3 DNA reads TGTGCCAGCAGTTATTTTGGGGCTGGCTATGGCTACACCTTC.

This clonotype showed up many times. The CDR3 nucleotides are TGTGCCAGCAGCTTCACAGATACGCAGTATTTT. Its protein product is CASSFTDTQYF. The chain couples TRBV7-2 to TRBJ2-3; D is unresolved. The CDR3 is 11 amino acids. Per the germline V gene, CDR1 is SGHTA and CDR2 is FQGNSA. V was cut by 3 bases and J by 2 bases, with 0 bases left in between.

This chain connects TRBV7-3 to TRBJ2-3, with 13 bases matching TRBD2. The CDR3 length is 17 residues. Germline lookup yields CDR1 SGHTA and CDR2 FQGTGA. Trimming took 1 base from V and 8 from J; bases not matched to a gene: 9. This CDR3 is CASSLMPQLAGGGTQYF. In DNA, the CDR3 is TGTGCCAGCAGCTTAATGCCCCAACTAGCGGGAGGGGGTACGCAGTATTTT. The whole variable domain, remainder taken from reference TRBV7-3 and TRBJ2-3, is GAGVSQTPSNKVTEKGKYVELRCDPISGHTALYWYRQSLGQGPEFLIYFQGTGAADDSGLPNDRFFAVRPEGSVSTLKIQRTERGDSAVYLCASSLMPQLAGGGTQYFGPGTRLTVL.

This clonotype has at least ten counts. This may stem from a read error, because a much larger clone lies one nucleotide away. The chain has TRBV7-9 and TRBJ2-3, with 8 bases matching TRBD2. This CDR3 spans 14 amino acids. Germline loops: CDR1 SEHNR, CDR2 FQNEAQ (reference sequence). CDR3 loop: CASSLDAGGDTRYF. CDR3 in DNA: TGTGCCAGCAGCTTAGACGCGGGGGGAGATACGCGGTATTTT. Variable domain in full (rest from reference TRBV7-9 and TRBJ2-3): DTGVSQNPRHKITKRGQNVTFRCDPISEHNRLYWYRQTLGQGPEFLTYFQNEAQLEKSRLLSDRFSAERPKGSFSTLEIQRTEQGDSAMYLCASSLDAGGDTRYFGPGTRLTVL.

By sample fraction, this clonotype is medium-sized. The CDR3, as DNA: TGTGCCAGCAGCTTAGTGGGAGAGAACACCGGGGAGCTGTTTTTT. Translating it yields CASSLVGENTGELFF. The rearrangement joins TRBV7-3 to TRBJ2-2; tentatively, D is TRBD2 (5 bases). The CDR3 extends over 15 amino acids. Germline CDR1 and CDR2: SGHTA and FQGTGA. The V end was cut by 2 bases, the J end by 1 base, with 8 bases between. Together with reference TRBV7-3 and TRBJ2-2, the CDR3 gives the full variable domain: GAGVSQTPSNKVTEKGKYVELRCDPISGHTALYWYRQSLGQGPEFLIYFQGTGAADDSGLPNDRFFAVRPEGSVSTLKIQRTERGDSAVYLCASSLVGENTGELFFGEGSRLTVL.

By share of the sample, this clonotype is medium-sized. The chain uses TRBV12-3 or TRBV12-4 and TRBJ2-7, with D unclear. The CDR3 totals 12 residues. V gave up 4 bases and J gave up 2 bases, with 6 bases separating them. The CDR3 loop is CASSSGPYEQYF. CDR3 sequence (DNA): TGTGCCAGCAGTTCTGGCCCCTACGAGCAGTACTTC.

The rearrangement joins TRBV6-2 or TRBV6-3 to TRBJ1-6, with D hard to call. Germline CDR1 and CDR2: MNHEY and SVGEGT. The CDR3 is made up of 14 amino acids. V was trimmed by 6 bases and J by 4 bases, leaving 10 bases between them. The CDR3 sequence is CASRLGSYNSPLHF. The CDR3 DNA sequence: TGTGCCAGCAGACTTGGTAGTTATAATTCACCCCTCCACTTT.

This clonotype has at least ten counts. The rearrangement uses TRBV6-1 and TRBJ1-4; possible D gene TRBD1, 5 bases. Trimming took off 2 bases at V and 5 bases at J, with 12 bases between the two ends. This CDR3 spans 15 amino acids. Per the germline V gene, CDR1 is MNHNS and CDR2 is SASEGT. The CDR3 DNA reads TGTGCCAGCAGTGAATATTGGGACCTAAATGAAAAACTGTTTTTT. Translating it yields CASSEYWDLNEKLFF.

The genes are TRBV6-2 or TRBV6-3 and TRBJ1-3; TRBD1 is a possible D gene (5 bases). V shed 2 bases and J shed 2 bases, with 7 bases lying between them. Germline values: CDR1 MNHEY, CDR2 SVGEGT. The CDR3 loop spans 14 amino acids. CDR3 nucleotides: TGTGCCAGCAGTTACGGAGGGGCTGGAAACACCATATATTTT. Translation gives CASSYGGAGNTIYF.

For this clonotype: Given the absence of the conserved phenylalanine or tryptophan at the CDR3 end, a read error is likely. This chain uses TRBV6-1 with TRBJ2-7; the match to TRBD2 covers 10 bases. The germline gives CDR1 MNHNS, CDR2 SASEGT. Losses at the gene ends were 5 bases for V and 6 bases for J; bases not matched to a gene: 10. This CDR3 contains 15 residues. The chain's CDR3 is CASSHLASGRSEQYL. CDR3 nucleotides: TGTGCCAGCAGTCATCTGGCTAGCGGGAGATCCGAGCAGTACCTC.

The CDR3: CASSLEQGWAYNEQFF. As DNA, the CDR3 is TGTGCCAGCAGCTTAGAACAGGGTTGGGCCTACAATGAGCAGTTCTTC. The rearrangement links TRBV7-2 to TRBJ2-1; D perhaps matches TRBD1 (6 bases). V was shortened by 1 base and J by 2 bases, with 12 bases between the two germline ends. There are 16 residues in the CDR3. Per the germline V gene, CDR1 is SGHTA and CDR2 is FQGNSA.

This clonotype occurred a few times. The genes are TRBV6-6 and TRBJ2-3; 8 bases are a match to TRBD2. Per the germline V gene, CDR1 is MNHNY and CDR2 is SVGAGI (reference sequence). Trimming cost V 6 bases and J 7 bases; bases outside gene matches: 12. CDR3 length equals 15 residues. CDR3 region: CASSPSAGGDNTQYF. CDR3 in DNA: TGTGCCAGCAGCCCTTCGGCCGGGGGGGATAATACGCAGTATTTT.